This T cell receptor beta chain originates from a study of blood T cell repertoires in COVID-19 (dated by TCRdb to about 2020). For the study in its entirety: Recovered participants in ImmuneRACE Cohort 3 were defined as having two consecutive negative NP/OP PCR tests, clearance from a healthcare professional, or resolution of symptoms. The repertoires were made available in a free public database intended to serve as a resource for research on the immune response to SARS-CoV-2. Where HLA class I and class II types were available, the types were taken from metadata supplied by the sample provider, not from assay-based typing. The prospective study material was composed of cDNA or gDNA derived from T cells, B-cell-depleted T cells, or PBMCs. A de-identified subject ID, COVID-19 status, age in years and sex were almost always included in the sample metadata. The collaborator samples originated in the United States, Italy and Spain and spanned the acute and convalescent phases of COVID-19. The samples were drawn from two sources: the first 160 participants of the ongoing ImmuneRACE study, and 1,200 or so subjects contributed by 6 global collaborators. Subjects who had been exposed to COVID-19, were actively infected with it, or had recovered from it provided the deeply sampled blood TCRbeta repertoires that made up the dataset. Study-level results and caveats: The quantity of clinical and demographic metadata differed by source and by participant and was supplied without curation.

The immunoSEQ Assay, a bias-controlled multiplex PCR, was used to amplify TCRbeta CDR3 regions from genomic DNA. The authors processed their data as follows. Within the assay, amplification of reference gene primers was used to estimate how many nucleated cells each sample contained. To quantify the absolute abundance of each unique TCRbeta CDR3 rearrangement, sequence reads were collapsed and filtered. Productive Simpson clonality was computed per sample as the square root of Simpson's diversity index over productive rearrangements. TCRdb mirrors the immuneACCESS table, restricted to in-frame sequences. Some clones are absent from its copies; in checked studies, under half trace to an unresolved V gene, and the reason for the others is unknown. That table is the source of V, J and clone size, and D and trimming were worked out from the DNA. The table for this sample lists approximately 190,000 clones; approximately 86% of them were counted only once. In total, the top ten clones hold about 26% of the sample.

In the case of this clone: Its cognate antigen has yet to be identified. No base-level quality is on record; no much larger clone is a single base apart.

Including the terminal cysteine and phenylalanine, the CDR3 comprises 12 residues. CDR3 DNA only is kept here, 36 bases in frame from base 1. Trimming costs V 9 bases and J 8 bases, and their ends lie 16 bases apart. CDR1 and CDR2 are drawn from the germline V gene (reference sequence): SEHNR, FQNEAQ. Participants in the prospective study were aged roughly 18 to 100 years, lived in under 30 United States geographic areas, and enrolled through a virtual design. In the prospective study, cohorts were assigned on the basis of participant-reported clinical history obtained from a screening survey and a study questionnaire. In the prospective study, whole blood, serum and a nasopharyngeal or oropharyngeal swab were collected from each participant by mobile phlebotomists. Additional blood draws and questionnaires over an approximately 2-month period could optionally be provided by prospective study participants. Before DNA extraction, prospective study blood samples were shipped either frozen or at room temperature.

Sequenced input: PBMCs or T cells enriched from blood (not recorded which). The rearranged segments are TRBV7-9 and TRBJ1-1; the D gene is possibly TRBD1, with 6 bases matching. The clonotype originates from a woman in her 40s in a cohort exposed to, infected with or recovered from COVID-19 (not recorded which). The nucleotide sequence reads TGTGCCAGTAACCCGGGGGGGCACGAAGCTTTCTTT. Its amino acids are CASNPGGHEAFF.